This T cell receptor (beta chain) emerged from a study of radiotherapy plus CTLA-4 blockade in lung cancer. General study results and limits: Some TCR clones had been derived from tumors. These clones expanded in peripheral blood after radiotherapy plus ipilimumab. Reported findings show early blood T cell clone dynamics, with interferon-beta, best predicted response.

As regards this clone: Its antigen is not known.

Assay used: immunoSEQ multiplex PCR; TCRdb lists only in-frame clones, some missing. The sample records 95,000 to 150,000 clones, about 90% being singletons. There are 14 residues in the CDR3. V lost 3 bases, J lost 8 bases, and 8 bases stayed unmatched. From germline, CDR1 is SGHRS and CDR2 YFSETQ. People whose metastatic non-small-cell lung cancer was chemo-refractory got focal radiation along with CTLA-4 blockade by ipilimumab. Sequencing was performed on peripheral blood, taken from a patient treated with radiotherapy plus ipilimumab. The chain joins TRBV5-1 to TRBJ1-5, with 7 bases matching TRBD1. The clonotype comes from a human donor with non-small cell lung cancer that progressed on radiotherapy plus ipilimumab. CDR3 amino acids: CASSSGTAGEPQHF. For the CDR3, the DNA is TGCGCCAGCAGCTCCGGGACAGCGGGGGAGCCCCAGCATTTT. The entire variable domain, with the rest obtained from reference TRBV5-1 and TRBJ1-5, is as follows: KAGVTQTPRYLIKTRGQQVTLSCSPISGHRSVSWYQQTPGQGLQFLFEYFSETQRNKGNFPGRFSGRQFSNSRSEMNVSTLELGDSALYLCASSSGTAGEPQHFGDGTRLSIL.